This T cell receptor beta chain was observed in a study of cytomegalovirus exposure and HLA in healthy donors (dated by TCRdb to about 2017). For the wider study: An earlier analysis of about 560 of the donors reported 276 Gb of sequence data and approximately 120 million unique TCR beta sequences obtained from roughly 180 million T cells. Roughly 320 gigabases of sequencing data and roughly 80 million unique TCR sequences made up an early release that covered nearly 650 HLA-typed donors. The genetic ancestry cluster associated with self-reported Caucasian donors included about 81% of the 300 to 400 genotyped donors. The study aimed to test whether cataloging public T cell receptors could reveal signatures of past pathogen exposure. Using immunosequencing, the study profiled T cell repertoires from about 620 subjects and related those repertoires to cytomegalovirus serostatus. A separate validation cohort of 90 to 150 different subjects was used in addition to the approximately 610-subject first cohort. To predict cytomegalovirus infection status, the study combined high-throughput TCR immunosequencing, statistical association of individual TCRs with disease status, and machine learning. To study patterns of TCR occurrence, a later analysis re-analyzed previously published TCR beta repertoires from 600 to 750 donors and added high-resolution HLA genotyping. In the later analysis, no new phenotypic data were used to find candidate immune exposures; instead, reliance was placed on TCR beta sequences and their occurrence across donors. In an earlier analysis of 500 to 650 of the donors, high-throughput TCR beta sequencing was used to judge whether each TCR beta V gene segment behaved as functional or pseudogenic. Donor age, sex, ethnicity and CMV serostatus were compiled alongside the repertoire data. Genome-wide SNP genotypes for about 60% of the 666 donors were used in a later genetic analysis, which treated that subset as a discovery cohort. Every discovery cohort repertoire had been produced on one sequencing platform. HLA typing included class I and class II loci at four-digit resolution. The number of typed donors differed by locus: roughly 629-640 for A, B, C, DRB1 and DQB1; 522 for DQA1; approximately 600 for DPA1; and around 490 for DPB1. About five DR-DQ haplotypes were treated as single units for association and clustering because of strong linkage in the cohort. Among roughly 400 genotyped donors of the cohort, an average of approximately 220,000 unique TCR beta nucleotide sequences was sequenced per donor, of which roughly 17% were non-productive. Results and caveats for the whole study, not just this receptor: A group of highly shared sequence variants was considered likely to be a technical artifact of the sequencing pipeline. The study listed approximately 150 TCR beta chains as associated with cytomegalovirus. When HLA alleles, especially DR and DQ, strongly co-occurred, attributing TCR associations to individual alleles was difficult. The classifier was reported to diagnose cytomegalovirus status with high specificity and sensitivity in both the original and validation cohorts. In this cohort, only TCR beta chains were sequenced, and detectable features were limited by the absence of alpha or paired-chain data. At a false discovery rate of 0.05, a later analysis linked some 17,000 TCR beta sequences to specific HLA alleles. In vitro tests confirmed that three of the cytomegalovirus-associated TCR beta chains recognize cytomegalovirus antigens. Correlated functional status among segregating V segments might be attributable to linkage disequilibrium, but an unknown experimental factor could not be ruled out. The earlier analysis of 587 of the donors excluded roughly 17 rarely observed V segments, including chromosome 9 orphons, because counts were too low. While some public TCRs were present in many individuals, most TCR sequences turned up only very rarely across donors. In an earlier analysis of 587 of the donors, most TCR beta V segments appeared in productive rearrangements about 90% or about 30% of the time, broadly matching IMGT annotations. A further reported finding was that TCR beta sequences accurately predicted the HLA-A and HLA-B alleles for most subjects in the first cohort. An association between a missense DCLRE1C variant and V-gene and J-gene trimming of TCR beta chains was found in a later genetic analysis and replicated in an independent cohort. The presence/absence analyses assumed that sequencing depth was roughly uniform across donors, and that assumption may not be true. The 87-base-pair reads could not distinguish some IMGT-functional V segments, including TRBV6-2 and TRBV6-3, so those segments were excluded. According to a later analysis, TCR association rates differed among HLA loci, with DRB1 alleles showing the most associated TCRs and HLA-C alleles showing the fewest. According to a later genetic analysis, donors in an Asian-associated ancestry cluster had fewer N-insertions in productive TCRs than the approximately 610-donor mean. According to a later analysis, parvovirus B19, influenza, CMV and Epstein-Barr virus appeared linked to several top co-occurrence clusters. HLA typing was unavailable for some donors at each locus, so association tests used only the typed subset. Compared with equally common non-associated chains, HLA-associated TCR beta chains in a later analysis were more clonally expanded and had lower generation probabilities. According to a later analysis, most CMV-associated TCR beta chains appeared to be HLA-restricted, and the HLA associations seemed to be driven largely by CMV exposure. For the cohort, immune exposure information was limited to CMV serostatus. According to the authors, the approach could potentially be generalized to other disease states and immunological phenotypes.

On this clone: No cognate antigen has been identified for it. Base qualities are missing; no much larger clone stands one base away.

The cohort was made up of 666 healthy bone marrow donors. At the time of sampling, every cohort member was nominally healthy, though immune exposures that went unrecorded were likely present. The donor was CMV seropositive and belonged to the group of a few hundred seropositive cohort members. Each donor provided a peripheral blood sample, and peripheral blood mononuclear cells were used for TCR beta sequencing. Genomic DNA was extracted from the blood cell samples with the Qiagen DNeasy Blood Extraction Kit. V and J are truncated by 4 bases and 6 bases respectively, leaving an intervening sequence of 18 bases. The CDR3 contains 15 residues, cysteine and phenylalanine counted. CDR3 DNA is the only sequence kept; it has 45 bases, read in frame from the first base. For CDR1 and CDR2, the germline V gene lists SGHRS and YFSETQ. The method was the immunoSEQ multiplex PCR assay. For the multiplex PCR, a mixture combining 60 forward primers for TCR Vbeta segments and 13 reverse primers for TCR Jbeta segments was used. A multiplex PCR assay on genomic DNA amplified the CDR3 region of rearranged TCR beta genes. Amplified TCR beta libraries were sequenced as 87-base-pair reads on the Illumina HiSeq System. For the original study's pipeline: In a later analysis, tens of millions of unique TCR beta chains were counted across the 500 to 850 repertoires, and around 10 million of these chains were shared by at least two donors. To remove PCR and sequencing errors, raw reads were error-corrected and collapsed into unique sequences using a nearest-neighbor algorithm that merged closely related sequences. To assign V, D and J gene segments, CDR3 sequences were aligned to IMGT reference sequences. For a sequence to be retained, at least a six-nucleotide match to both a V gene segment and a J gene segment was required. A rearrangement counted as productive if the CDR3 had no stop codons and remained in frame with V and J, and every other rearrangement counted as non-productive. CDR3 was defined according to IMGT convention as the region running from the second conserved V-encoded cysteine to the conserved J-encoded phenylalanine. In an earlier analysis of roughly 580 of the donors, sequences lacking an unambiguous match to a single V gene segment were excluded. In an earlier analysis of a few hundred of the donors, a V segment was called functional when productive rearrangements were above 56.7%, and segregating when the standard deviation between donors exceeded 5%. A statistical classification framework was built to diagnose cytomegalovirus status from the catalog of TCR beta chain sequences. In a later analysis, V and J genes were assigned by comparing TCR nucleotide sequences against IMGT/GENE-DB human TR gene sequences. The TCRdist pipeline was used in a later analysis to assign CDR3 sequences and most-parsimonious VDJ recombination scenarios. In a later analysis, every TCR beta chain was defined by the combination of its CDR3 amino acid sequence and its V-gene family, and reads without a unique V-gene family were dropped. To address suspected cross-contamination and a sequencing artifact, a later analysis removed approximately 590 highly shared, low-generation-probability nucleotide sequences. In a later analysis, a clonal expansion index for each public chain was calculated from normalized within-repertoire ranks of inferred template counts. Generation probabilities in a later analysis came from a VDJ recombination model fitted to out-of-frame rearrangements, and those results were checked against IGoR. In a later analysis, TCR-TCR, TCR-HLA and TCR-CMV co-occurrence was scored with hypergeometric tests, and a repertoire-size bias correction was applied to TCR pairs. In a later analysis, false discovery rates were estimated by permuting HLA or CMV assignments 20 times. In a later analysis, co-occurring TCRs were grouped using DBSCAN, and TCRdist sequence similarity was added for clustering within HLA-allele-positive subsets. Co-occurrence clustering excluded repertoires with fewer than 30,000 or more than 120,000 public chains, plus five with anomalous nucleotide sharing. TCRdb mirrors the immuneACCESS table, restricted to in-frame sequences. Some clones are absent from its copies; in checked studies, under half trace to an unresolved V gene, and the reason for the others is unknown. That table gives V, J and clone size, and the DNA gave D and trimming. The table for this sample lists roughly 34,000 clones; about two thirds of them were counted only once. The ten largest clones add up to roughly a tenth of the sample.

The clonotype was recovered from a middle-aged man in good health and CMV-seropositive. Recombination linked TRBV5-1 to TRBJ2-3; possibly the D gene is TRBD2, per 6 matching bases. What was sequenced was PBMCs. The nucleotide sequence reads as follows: TGCGCCAGCAGCCCGGAGGGGCGGGGAGGTGATACGCAGTATTTT. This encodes CASSPEGRGGDTQYF.